A selection of T cell receptor beta chains follows, all from one sample in a study of cytomegalovirus exposure and HLA in healthy donors. Profiled with immunoSEQ multiplex PCR; TCRdb holds only in-frame clones, not every one. The repertoire holds some 150,000 clones, with roughly 9% as singletons. The sequenced sample was PBMCs. Source of these receptors: a woman between 40 and 50 years old in good health and CMV-seropositive. CDR3s include the opening cysteine and the closing phenylalanine or tryptophan.

V	J	CDR3
TRBV11-2	TRBJ2-7	CASSLDPRQIYEQYF
TRBV10-2	TRBJ2-2	CASRLAGNTGELFF
TRBV10-3	TRBJ1-5	CAIRGDSPNQPQHF
TRBV5-1	TRBJ2-2	CASSLFAGGNTGELFF
TRBV7-9	TRBJ1-2	CASSSRQGLYGYTF
TRBV11-2	TRBJ1-2	CASSLEGVYGYTF
TRBV27	TRBJ1-2	CASSLTQGHYGYTF
TRBV6-6	TRBJ1-5	CASSLGSYQPQHF
TRBV7-2	TRBJ1-6	CASRQGTSFNSPLHF
TRBV5-6	TRBJ1-2	CASSQVGGSGYTF
TRBV7-2	TRBJ2-1	CASSLVAGSGAYNEQFF
TRBV2	TRBJ1-2	CASSPGRAYGYTF
TRBV7-2	TRBJ2-2	CASSLDPGANTGELFF
TRBV15	TRBJ2-2	CATSRGGPNTGELFF
TRBV27	TRBJ2-3	CASSLLQTSGDADTQYF
TRBV10-3	TRBJ1-2	CAFSAGNYGYTF
TRBV4-3	TRBJ2-6	CASSQSVTVVSGANVLTF
TRBV6-1	TRBJ1-2	CASSQTGYCGYTF
TRBV5-5	TRBJ2-5	CASSHSGGAQETQYF
TRBV19	TRBJ1-5	CASTDRGEPQHF
TRBV4-3	TRBJ2-3	CASSQGPSGSTDTQYF
TRBV5-6	TRBJ1-1	CASSLRSDSLIGAFF
TRBV5-5	TRBJ1-5	CASSRTDSNQPQHF
TRBV5-1	TRBJ2-6	CASSLWGGDSGANVLTF
TRBV5-4	TRBJ2-5	CASSLSGGQETQYF
TRBV4-1	TRBJ1-1	CASSPDGAGRTEAFF
TRBV29-1	TRBJ2-1	CSVETWGDRGRGTGAYNEQFF
TRBV6-5	TRBJ1-6	CAAWEGNLTPLHF
TRBV6-1	TRBJ1-6	CASTGQINSPLHF
TRBV5-1	TRBJ1-5	CASSSDRNQPQHF
TRBV5-1	TRBJ2-5	CASSLEARETQYF
TRBV5-1	TRBJ1-1	CASSSEGAPFNTEAFF
TRBV6-5	TRBJ1-1	CASSNGQPNTEAFF
TRBV11-3	TRBJ1-2	CASSSILPGQGNYGYTF
TRBV11-2	TRBJ1-6	CASRGTGFSPLHF
TRBV2	TRBJ2-2	CASRLEGLVGELFF
TRBV5-1	TRBJ2-3	CASRKTSGAPTQYF
TRBV27	TRBJ2-2	CASSSGTVSTGELFF
TRBV12-2	TRBJ1-2	CASYAVKGACRYGYTF
TRBV19	TRBJ1-1	CASSMHRGNTEAFF
TRBV7-8	TRBJ2-5	CASSLGSVQETQYF
TRBV2	TRBJ2-5	CASRGPYQETQYF
TRBV12-5	TRBJ1-4	CASGFLSGKKLFF
TRBV12-5	TRBJ1-6	CASAQAGNSPLHF
TRBV9	TRBJ2-5	CASSVGGGIQETQYF
TRBV5-1	TRBJ2-5	CASSLVGTGEETQYF
TRBV5-5	TRBJ2-6	CASSLEGQGAAGANVLTF
TRBV2	TRBJ2-2	CASRTGGETGELFF
TRBV16	TRBJ2-7	CASSMGQNYEQYF
TRBV2	TRBJ2-2	CASNKGAGAGELFF
TRBV7-6	TRBJ2-1	CASSLGTAASYNEQFF
TRBV9	TRBJ1-4	CASSVGKGRGEKLFF
TRBV6-6	TRBJ2-1	CASLSGGAYNEQFF
TRBV5-1	TRBJ2-3	CASRWGTASTDTQYF
TRBV6-5	TRBJ1-6	CASRGQSGNSPLHF
TRBV5-4	TRBJ2-2	CASSRGQGQSDGELFF
TRBV7-8	TRBJ2-7	CASSSILGLAGYEQYF
TRBV14	TRBJ1-2	CASSVGVYGYTF
TRBV2	TRBJ1-3	CASSQGQLGLGNTIYF